Shown below are 31 T cell receptor beta chains from a single sample sequenced in a study of cytomegalovirus exposure and HLA in healthy donors (dated by TCRdb to about 2017). Libraries came from the immunoSEQ multiplex PCR assay. For the multiplex PCR, a mixture combining 60 forward primers for TCR Vbeta segments and 13 reverse primers for TCR Jbeta segments was used. In its TCRdb copy, this immuneACCESS table keeps in-frame sequences only and misses some clones. Where compared with another copy, unresolved V genes explain less than half of these, and the others have no known cause. This sample holds about 110,000 clones; about 13% were observed only once. The ten largest clones add up to roughly 15% of the sample. The source material was PBMCs. These receptors came from a man aged 40-55 years in good health and CMV-seropositive.

This clone was seen more than once but under ten times. The gene calls are TRBV6-6 and TRBJ1-1; 9 bases map to TRBD1. Germline CDR1 is MNHNY and CDR2 is SVGAGI (reference sequence). The CDR3 consists of 14 residues. The J segment lost 2 bases and the V segment lost 6 bases, leaving 4 bases of the junction unmatched. The CDR3 loop reads CASRDRGGNTEAFF. The CDR3 nucleotides read TGTGCCAGCAGGGACAGGGGCGGCAACACTGAAGCTTTCTTT.

The V and J genes are TRBV18 and TRBJ1-1; 9 bases map to TRBD1. Germline CDR1 reads KGHSH; CDR2 reads LQKENI. Unmatched junction bases numbered 10, after V lost 6 bases and J lost 5 bases. The CDR3 contains 15 residues. The CDR3 DNA is TGTGCCAGCTCCCGAGGGGACAGGGCCGAAACTGAAGCTTTCTTT. It encodes CASSRGDRAETEAFF.

This clone was observed a few times. The rearrangement links TRBV9 to TRBJ2-3; TRBD2 agrees at 9 bases. The length of the CDR3 is 14 residues. Per germline, CDR1 SGDLS and CDR2 YYNGEE. Germline trimming cut 7 bases from V and 2 bases from J; bases unmatched to any gene: 5. The CDR3 sequence is CASGRLADTDTQYF. In DNA form, the CDR3 reads TGTGCCAGCGGTCGACTAGCGGACACAGATACGCAGTATTTT.

The chain links TRBV19 to TRBJ2-5, with 12 nucleotides matching TRBD2. V shed 5 bases, J shed 5 bases, and the junction held 9 bases outside the gene matches. This CDR3 is 16 amino acids long. Looked up from germline, CDR1 is LNHDA and CDR2 is SQIVND (reference sequence). The CDR3 reads CASSPTSGRWSETQYF. The CDR3, as DNA: TGTGCCAGTAGTCCCACTAGCGGGAGGTGGTCGGAGACCCAGTACTTC.

The V gene is TRBV28, the J gene TRBJ2-7; a possible D gene is TRBD1 (5 bases). Trimming removed 4 bases from V and 2 bases from J, with 12 bases in between. The CDR3 is made up of 14 amino acids. Germline V lookup: CDR1 MDHEN, CDR2 SYDVKM. The CDR3 loop is CASSWGPTPYEQYF. The CDR3 bases are TGTGCCAGCAGTTGGGGCCCAACGCCCTACGAGCAGTACTTC.

V usage is TRBV11-2 and J usage is TRBJ2-5; TRBD2 is a possible D gene (5 bases). The V gene's germline CDR1 is SGHAT and CDR2 FQNNGV. CDR3 length: 16 amino acids. The V gene lost 2 bases and the J gene lost 5 bases, with 18 bases spanning the gap. In DNA form, the CDR3 reads TGTGCCAGCAGCTTAATCGCTAGCCCGAAAGGGGAGACCCAGTACTTC. Translated, it gives CASSLIASPKGETQYF.

This clone came up a few times. The gene calls are TRBV5-4 and TRBJ1-3; D is possibly TRBD1 (5 bases). The CDR3 covers 15 residues. V lost 4 bases and J lost 1, with 12 bases in between. CDR1 and CDR2 from the germline V gene are SGHNT and YYREEE (reference sequence). CDR3 protein: CASSPGTGSGNTIYF. CDR3 nucleotides: TGTGCCAGCAGCCCGGGGACTGGTTCTGGAAACACCATATATTTT.

The chain uses TRBV27 and TRBJ2-7, with D possibly matching TRBD2 (6 bases). The V and J ends lost 5 bases and 4 bases respectively, with 18 bases between them. In germline, CDR1 is MNHEY, CDR2 SMNVEV (reference sequence). The CDR3 length is 15 residues. The CDR3 DNA reads as TGTGCCAGCAGTCCGGACCCCCGAGGAGGGTACGAGCAGTACTTC. Translation: CASSPDPRGGYEQYF.

This clone was counted between two and nine times. CDR3: CSVRTSGGNTGELFF. In nucleotides, the CDR3 is TGCAGCGTGCGGACTAGCGGGGGGAACACCGGGGAGCTGTTTTTT. This chain connects TRBV29-1 to TRBJ2-2; 13 positions match TRBD2. From germline, CDR1 is SQVTM and CDR2 ANQGSEA. This CDR3 is 15 amino acids long. Trimming at V came to 6 bases and at J to 1 base, leaving 2 bases not matched to a gene.

This clone was found a few times. The chain links TRBV6-1 to TRBJ1-5; 8 bases align to TRBD1. Germline CDR1 MNHNS, CDR2 SASEGT. V trimming: 3 bases; J trimming: 7 bases; junction bases outside the gene matches: 11. This CDR3 contains 16 residues. CDR3 sequence: CASSEAGGDSYQPQHF. DNA of the CDR3: TGTGCCAGCAGTGAGGCAGGGGGCGACTCATACCAGCCCCAGCATTTT.

This clone was seen a handful of times. The V gene is TRBV7-7, the J gene TRBJ2-7; 10 nucleotides line up with TRBD2. J lost 7 bases, V lost 5 bases, and 8 bases had no gene match. Germline V gene lookup returns CDR1 SSHAT and CDR2 FNYEAQ (reference sequence). The CDR3 extends over 14 amino acids. In nucleotides, the CDR3 is TGTGCCAGCAGCCCCGGACTAGCGGCGGGAGAGCAGTACTTC. It codes for CASSPGLAAGEQYF.

This sequence joins TRBV7-8 and TRBJ2-1; 7 bases fit TRBD1. The CDR3 consists of 16 residues. V lost 0 bases and J lost 8; bases outside the gene matches: 10. CDR1 is SGHVS and CDR2 is FQNEAQ in the germline V gene. CDR3 protein: CASSLAPGQTLYEQFF. The CDR3 DNA sequence: TGTGCCAGCAGCTTAGCACCGGGACAGACCCTGTATGAGCAGTTCTTC.

The chain is built from TRBV6-6 and TRBJ1-2; D is possibly TRBD1 (5 bases). CDR3 length equals 15 residues. From germline, CDR1 is MNHNY and CDR2 SVGAGI (reference sequence). V was cut by 0 bases and J by 0 bases, with 8 bases left in between. CDR3 sequence: CASSYSGEANYGYTF. The CDR3 nucleotides read TGTGCCAGCAGTTACTCAGGGGAGGCTAACTATGGCTACACCTTC.

This clone was observed a handful of times. The chain couples TRBV18 to TRBJ2-7; 8 nucleotides align to TRBD1. J lost 4 bases, V lost 3 bases, and 5 bases had no gene match. Germline V gene data show CDR1 as KGHSH and CDR2 as LQKENI. CDR3 size: 14 residues. DNA for the CDR3: TGTGCCAGCTCACCCGGGACAGGAGCATACGAGCAGTACTTC. Translated: CASSPGTGAYEQYF.

This sequence joins TRBV7-2 and TRBJ1-5; 8 nucleotides line up with TRBD1. V dropped 8 bases and J dropped 2; count of bases not matched to a gene: 20. This CDR3 spans 19 amino acids. Germline V gene sequence: CDR1 SGHTA, CDR2 FQGNSA. CDR3 in DNA: TGTGCCAGCTGTTCGACTTCAGGGGGCGTTCTAGTGGGCAATCAGCCCCAGCATTTT. Its translation is CASCSTSGGVLVGNQPQHF.

The table lists this clone with a few counts. This chain links TRBV29-1 with TRBJ2-3; 9 positions match TRBD2. The CDR3 covers 14 residues. V lost 4 bases, J lost 4 bases, and 6 bases stayed unmatched. Germline CDR1 is SQVTM and CDR2 is ANQGSEA. The CDR3 nucleotides read TGCAGCGTTGTGGGGCGGGAGGGCCCAGATACGCAGTATTTT. Encoded protein: CSVVGREGPDTQYF.

This clone was recorded a few times. V usage is TRBV6-6 and J usage is TRBJ1-1, with a tentative D call TRBD1 (6 bases). Germline values: CDR1 MNHNY, CDR2 SVGAGI (reference sequence). This CDR3 is 14 amino acids long. V was shortened by 6 bases and J by 4 bases, with 15 bases between the two germline ends. The CDR3, as DNA: TGTGCCAGCAGCTCCACAGGGAGGGCCACTGAAGCTTTCTTT. Encoded protein: CASSSTGRATEAFF.

In this sample, this clone turned up a few times. The chain is built from TRBV19 and TRBJ2-3, with 7 bases identical to TRBD2. Trimming took 6 bases from V and 3 from J; bases not matched to a gene: 9. This CDR3 has 15 residues. The germline CDR1 and CDR2 sequences are LNHDA and SQIVND (reference sequence). CDR3 region: CASRQWGGSTDTQYF. The CDR3 nucleotides read TGTGCCAGTAGACAGTGGGGGGGAAGTACAGATACGCAGTATTTT.

The rearrangement uses TRBV29-1 and TRBJ2-1; 14 nucleotides line up with TRBD2. The V gene's germline CDR1 is SQVTM and CDR2 ANQGSEA. V trimming: 8 bases; J trimming: 8 bases; junction bases outside the gene matches: 14. There are 16 residues in the CDR3. CDR3 coding DNA: TGCAGCCCAGCGGGACTAGCGGGAGTTTTTTTGGATGAGCAGTTCTTC. Its protein product is CSPAGLAGVFLDEQFF.

The genes are TRBV9 and TRBJ2-5; a possible D gene is TRBD2 (5 bases). V was shortened by 4 bases and J by 5 bases, with 12 bases between the two germline ends. Germline V CDR1 and CDR2: SGDLS, YYNGEE. This CDR3 has 13 amino acids. The CDR3 sequence: CASSTGLGETQYF. The DNA of the CDR3 is TGTGCCAGCAGCACCGGACTGGGGGAGACCCAGTACTTC.

This clone was counted a few times. The DNA for the CDR3 is TGTGCCAGCAAGTCGGCTAGCAATCAGAATGAGCAGTTCTTC. It is translated as CASKSASNQNEQFF. V usage is TRBV6-7 and J usage is TRBJ2-1; tentatively, D is TRBD2 (5 bases). TRBV6-7 is treated as an ORF (open reading frame) with a function not yet certain. V was pared by 7 bases and J by 7 bases, with 17 bases between. The CDR3 is 14 amino acids.

This clone was observed a handful of times. J is TRBJ2-7 and V is TRBV9; D is possibly TRBD2 (5 bases). V gave up 0 bases and J gave up 3 bases, with 13 bases separating them. The CDR3 covers 15 residues. Germline V gives CDR1 SGDLS, CDR2 YYNGEE. This CDR3 reads CASSVAVGSGYEQYF. The CDR3 region has the DNA TGTGCCAGCAGCGTAGCGGTGGGGAGCGGCTACGAGCAGTACTTC. Drawing the rest from reference TRBV9 and TRBJ2-7, the complete variable domain is DSGVTQTPKHLITATGQRVTLRCSPRSGDLSVYWYQQSLDQGLQFLIQYYNGEERAKGNILERFSAQQFPDLHSELNLSSLELGDSALYFCASSVAVGSGYEQYFGPGTRLTVT.

V and J are TRBV7-9 and TRBJ2-1; 8 positions match TRBD2. Germline CDR1 SEHNR, CDR2 FQNEAQ (reference sequence). CDR3 length equals 19 residues. The V gene end was trimmed by 4 bases and the J gene end by 9 bases; junction bases not matched to a gene: 23. The CDR3 protein is CASSSLPAGAGVGVFEQFF. The CDR3 DNA sequence: TGTGCCAGCAGCTCCCTCCCGGCAGGAGCGGGAGTGGGGGTCTTTGAGCAGTTCTTC.

This clone has just a few counts. This chain connects TRBV29-1 to TRBJ1-1; 10 bases match TRBD1. This CDR3 spans 13 amino acids. CDR1 is SQVTM, CDR2 ANQGSEA, per germline. Trimming at V came to 7 bases and at J to 3 bases, leaving 5 bases not matched to a gene. The chain's CDR3 is CSARTGGDTEAFF. CDR3 coding DNA: TGCAGCGCCCGGACAGGGGGGGACACTGAAGCTTTCTTT.

This clone has just a few counts. The V gene is TRBV2, the J gene TRBJ2-7; 7 nucleotides agree with TRBD2. V was clipped by 10 bases and J by 6 bases; unmatched bases: 12. This CDR3 has 13 amino acids. Germline CDR1 and CDR2: SNHLY and FYNNEI. The CDR3, as DNA: TGTGCCACCAAGGGAGGGAGCCAGGTCGAGCAGTACTTC. Protein product: CATKGGSQVEQYF.

This clone was seen a few times. The chain carries TRBV9 and TRBJ2-3; D is perhaps TRBD2 (6 bases). CDR3 length equals 16 residues. The V end lost 0 bases, the J end lost 2 bases, and 13 bases lay between the germline ends. Germline V gives CDR1 SGDLS, CDR2 YYNGEE. CDR3 DNA sequence: TGTGCCAGCAGCGTAGGTACGGGAGACATCACAGATACGCAGTATTTT. This sequence encodes CASSVGTGDITDTQYF.

This clone was seen more than once but under ten times. The genes are TRBV11-2 and TRBJ2-3; no clear D. V was clipped by 0 bases and J by 2 bases, with 12 bases between them. The germline gives CDR1 SGHAT, CDR2 FQNNGV. This CDR3 is 16 amino acids long. Written as DNA, the CDR3 is TGTGCCAGCAGCTTAGATATTTCAACTCTCACAGATACGCAGTATTTT. It specifies CASSLDISTLTDTQYF. Looking up the rest from reference TRBV11-2 and TRBJ2-3 gives the full variable domain: EAGVAQSPRYKIIEKRQSVAFWCNPISGHATLYWYQQILGQGPKLLIQFQNNGVVDDSQLPKDRFSAERLKGVDSTLKIQPAKLEDSAVYLCASSLDISTLTDTQYFGPGTRLTVL.

The genes are TRBV6-5 and TRBJ1-1, with D possibly being TRBD1 (5 bases). The CDR3 sequence is 14 residues long. V was clipped by 4 bases and J by 1 base, with 10 bases between them. CDR1 MNHEY and CDR2 SVGAGI come from the germline V gene. DNA for the CDR3: TGTGCCAGCAGTTCCCGGACAACGAACACTGAAGCTTTCTTT. It is translated as CASSSRTTNTEAFF.

This clone was seen a single time. The chain uses TRBV5-8 and TRBJ2-5; D is uncertain. The CDR3 is made up of 15 amino acids. Trimming cost V 3 bases and J 0 bases, with 12 bases left between them. The germline gives CDR1 SGHTS, CDR2 YDEGEE. The CDR3 nucleotides read TGTGCCAGCAGCTATACCCTGGGCTACCAAGAGACCCAGTACTTC. Translation: CASSYTLGYQETQYF.

This clone was recorded a few times. This chain's CDR3 is CASSNGNLDEKLFF. The CDR3 bases are TGTGCCAGCAGTAACGGGAACCTAGATGAAAAACTGTTTTTT. This rearrangement joins TRBV6-1 to TRBJ1-4; D unresolved. The V end was cut by 5 bases, the J end by 6 bases, with 13 bases between. CDR3 size: 14 residues. Germline lookup yields CDR1 MNHNS and CDR2 SASEGT.

This clone has just a few counts. V usage is TRBV15 and J usage is TRBJ2-3; D possibly corresponds to TRBD1 (6 bases). Germline CDR1 reads LNHNV; CDR2 reads YYDKDF (reference sequence). The CDR3 loop spans 14 amino acids. V was clipped by 9 bases and J by 4 bases, with 17 bases between them. In DNA, the CDR3 is TGTGCCACGGGTGGGCCAGGGGCCCCAGATACGCAGTATTTT. Protein sequence: CATGGPGAPDTQYF. The variable domain in full, with the rest retrieved from reference TRBV15 and TRBJ2-3, is DAMVIQNPRYQVTQFGKPVTLSCSQTLNHNVMYWYQQKSSQAPKLLFHYYDKDFNNEADTPDNFQSRRPNTSFCFLDIRSPGLGDTAMYLCATGGPGAPDTQYFGPGTRLTVL.